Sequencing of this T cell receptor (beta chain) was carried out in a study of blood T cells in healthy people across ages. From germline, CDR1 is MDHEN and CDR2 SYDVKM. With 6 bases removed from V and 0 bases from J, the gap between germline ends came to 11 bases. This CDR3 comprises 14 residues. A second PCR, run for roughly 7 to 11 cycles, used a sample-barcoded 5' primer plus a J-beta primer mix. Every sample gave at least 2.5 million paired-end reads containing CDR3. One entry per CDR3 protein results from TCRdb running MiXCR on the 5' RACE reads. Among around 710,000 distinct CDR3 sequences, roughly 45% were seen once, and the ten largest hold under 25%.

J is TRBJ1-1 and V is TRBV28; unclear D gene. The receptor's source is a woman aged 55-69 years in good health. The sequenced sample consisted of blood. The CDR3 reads CASSFGVMNTEAFF. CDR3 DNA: TGTGCCAGCAGCTTCGGAGTGATGAACACTGAAGCTTTCTTT.